The 18 T cell receptor beta chains below come from one sample, sequenced in a study of human T cells and chemical hapten exposure. TCRdb re-analysed the RACE reads in MiXCR, keeping a single row per CDR3 protein. The data hold approximately 110,000 distinct CDR3 sequences, with about a tenth observed a single time. Time point denoted: patch test 2, 6 weeks after DPC sensitization. Sample treatment: therapeutic diphenylcyclopropenone sensitization with weekly scalp DPC. The source material was whole blood, sampled in connection with sensitization to the hapten diphenylcyclopropenone (DPC). Every receptor here comes from a woman aged 40 to 55 with alopecia areata. Some clones in this sample may be carry-over from other donors' samples.

The chain combines TRBV7-9 with TRBJ2-1, with a tentative D call TRBD1 (5 bases). CDR3 length: 17 amino acids. V was pared by 2 bases and J by 0 bases, with 14 bases between. The germline V gene has CDR1 SEHNR and CDR2 FQNEAQ (reference sequence). CDR3 in amino acids: CASSLCPWTSSYNEQFF. The CDR3 DNA is TGTGCCAGCAGCTTATGTCCCTGGACAAGCTCCTACAATGAGCAGTTCTTC.

This clonotype showed up many times. V is TRBV12-3 or TRBV12-4 and J is TRBJ2-7, with unresolved D. V lost 6 bases and J lost 2, with 8 bases in between. This CDR3 is built from 12 residues. CDR3 in DNA: TGTGCCAGCAGCCGGTCAGCCTACGAGCAGTACTTC. This gives the protein CASSRSAYEQYF.

The table lists this clonotype with many counts. This sequence joins TRBV2 and TRBJ2-3; D unclear. V lost 3 bases to trimming and J lost 0 bases, with 16 bases between them. CDR3 length equals 17 residues. In germline, CDR1 is SNHLY, CDR2 FYNNEI. CDR3 DNA sequence: TGTGCCAGCAGTGAGGGATACAAATCCACTAGCACAGATACGCAGTATTTT. Protein sequence: CASSEGYKSTSTDTQYF.

The rearrangement joins TRBV5-6 to TRBJ1-2; D gene uncertain. The V and J ends lost 4 bases and 4 bases respectively, with 8 bases between them. The length of the CDR3 is 12 residues. From germline, CDR1 is SGHDT and CDR2 YYEEEE. CDR3 DNA: TGTGCCAGCAGCGTAGAACCCTATGGCTACACCTTC. It codes for CASSVEPYGYTF.

The rearrangement joins TRBV6-1 to TRBJ1-5, with D perhaps TRBD1 (6 bases). From germline, CDR1 is MNHNS and CDR2 SASEGT. The CDR3 spans 14 residues. V gave up 3 bases and J gave up 2 bases, with 8 bases separating them. The CDR3 nucleotides are TGTGCCAGCAGTGAGAGGGGGGGCAATCAGCCCCAGCATTTT. It codes for CASSERGGNQPQHF.

A few counts support this clonotype. J is TRBJ1-3 and V is TRBV7-9; 8 bases line up with TRBD1. V gave up 4 bases and J gave up 4 bases; unmatched junction bases: 3. There are 14 residues in the CDR3. The germline gives CDR1 SEHNR, CDR2 FQNEAQ (reference sequence). The CDR3 protein is CASSSDRGGNTIYF. CDR3 coding DNA: TGTGCCAGCAGCTCCGACAGGGGAGGAAACACCATATATTTT.

This clonotype was observed at least ten times. This sequence joins TRBV25-1 and TRBJ1-1; no reliable D call. Deletions cut 7 bases from V and 1 base from J, with 10 bases between. From germline, CDR1 is MGHDK and CDR2 SYGVNS. The CDR3 covers 13 residues. The CDR3 nucleotides read TGTGCCAGCACTCGGTCCCCGAACACTGAAGCTTTCTTT. Amino acid sequence: CASTRSPNTEAFF.

This clonotype was found a few times. The genes are TRBV6-6 and TRBJ1-1; maybe TRBD1 (5 bases). The CDR3 has 16 residues. The germline CDR1 and CDR2 sequences are MNHNY and SVGAGI (reference sequence). V lost 6 bases to trimming and J lost 4 bases, with 21 bases between them. The CDR3 DNA is TGTGCCAGCAGCCACAAGACTTCAGGCGGGGGCACTGAAGCTTTCTTT. As protein: CASSHKTSGGGTEAFF.

This clonotype was seen a few times. This chain uses TRBV29-1 with TRBJ2-7, with 7 nucleotides matching TRBD1. Germline V CDR1 and CDR2: SQVTM, ANQGSEA. The V and J ends lost 6 bases and 3 bases, in that order; junction bases with no gene match: 8. The CDR3 covers 13 residues. In DNA, the CDR3 is TGCAGCGTGTCACAGGGGACCCTCTACGAGCAGTACTTC. Amino acid sequence: CSVSQGTLYEQYF.

At least ten counts were recorded for this clonotype. The chain joins TRBV5-1 to TRBJ2-3; no firm D call. This CDR3 spans 16 amino acids. Trimming took off 1 base at V and 0 bases at J, with 12 bases between the two ends. Germline CDR1 and CDR2: SGHRS and YFSETQ. The CDR3 loop reads CASSLNRVSSTDTQYF. CDR3 nucleotide sequence: TGCGCCAGCAGCTTGAATCGGGTTTCTAGCACAGATACGCAGTATTTT. Complete variable domain (other parts from reference TRBV5-1 and TRBJ2-3): KAGVTQTPRYLIKTRGQQVTLSCSPISGHRSVSWYQQTPGQGLQFLFEYFSETQRNKGNFPGRFSGRQFSNSRSEMNVSTLELGDSALYLCASSLNRVSSTDTQYFGPGTRLTVL.

This clonotype was counted a few times. Mismatch with germline at one junction end may stem from a read error. The chain joins TRBV10-1 to TRBJ1-5, with D perhaps TRBD1 (6 bases). Germline CDR1 reads WNHNN; CDR2 reads SYGVQD (reference sequence). The CDR3 is 14 amino acids. DNA of the CDR3: TGCGCCAGCTCTAAGGACAGCCTCAATCAGCCTCAGCATTTT. It specifies CASSKDSLNQPQHF.

This clonotype was recorded many times. This chain uses TRBV5-1 with TRBJ1-3; no reliable D call. Germline V gives CDR1 SGHRS, CDR2 YFSETQ. Trimming stripped 4 bases from V and 4 bases from J, with 15 bases between. The CDR3 contains 15 residues. DNA of the CDR3: TGCGCCAGCAGCCCCCGGGCCGCCTCGGGAAACACCATATATTTT. It yields the protein CASSPRAASGNTIYF.

This clonotype has a count of ten or more. The chain combines TRBV12-3 or TRBV12-4 with TRBJ1-5; D is undetermined. The CDR3 extends over 14 amino acids. Deletions cut 2 bases from V and 5 bases from J, with 10 bases between. Here the CDR3 DNA reads TGTGCCAGCAGTTTACAACAGACCTATCAGCCCCAGCATTTT. Translated, it gives CASSLQQTYQPQHF.

Details on this clonotype: A much larger clone lies one base from this, so it may be a read error. V usage is TRBV6-2 or TRBV6-3 and J usage is TRBJ1-5; 7 bases line up with TRBD1. The CDR3 has 20 amino acids. Germline V gene lookup returns CDR1 MNHEY and CDR2 SVGEGT. CDR3 nucleotides: TGTGCCAGCAGACGTTTAACCGGAGACAGGGTTGTGGCGGGCCATCAGCCCCTGCATTTT. Amino acid sequence: CASRRLTGDRVVAGHQPLHF.

The J gene is TRBJ1-1, the V gene TRBV14; 7 bases agree with TRBD1. CDR1 is SGHDN and CDR2 is FVKESK in the germline V gene. V was clipped by 3 bases and J by 7 bases; unmatched bases: 11. The CDR3 is 15 residues long. The CDR3 region has the DNA TGTGCCAGCAGCCATCCAAGGGGGCAGAATATTGAAGCTTTCTTT. This encodes CASSHPRGQNIEAFF.

This clonotype appeared many times. The chain combines TRBV5-1 with TRBJ1-1; D is unclear. This CDR3 is 15 amino acids long. Germline V gene data show CDR1 as SGHRS and CDR2 as YFSETQ. The V and J ends lost 4 bases and 6 bases respectively, with 19 bases between them. CDR3 sequence (DNA): TGCGCCAGCAGCCCGGAGGGAATCCTAAGTTCTGAAGCTTTCTTT. Amino acid sequence: CASSPEGILSSEAFF.

The chain has TRBV4-1 and TRBJ1-2; no reliable D call. The CDR3 runs to 14 residues. The germline V gene has CDR1 MGHRA and CDR2 YSYEKL. V lost 1 base and J lost 4, with 10 bases in between. The CDR3 DNA reads TGCGCCAGCAGCCAAGCAGCAGGAACCTATGGCTACACCTTC. This sequence encodes CASSQAAGTYGYTF.

This clonotype was observed a few times. The J gene is TRBJ2-5, the V gene TRBV11-2; no clear D. Germline V gene sequence: CDR1 SGHAT, CDR2 FQNNGV. V gave up 0 bases and J gave up 4 bases, with 9 bases separating them. The CDR3 covers 14 residues. In DNA form, the CDR3 reads TGTGCCAGCAGCTTAGATGAGACAAGAGAGACCCAGTACTTC. This codes for CASSLDETRETQYF.